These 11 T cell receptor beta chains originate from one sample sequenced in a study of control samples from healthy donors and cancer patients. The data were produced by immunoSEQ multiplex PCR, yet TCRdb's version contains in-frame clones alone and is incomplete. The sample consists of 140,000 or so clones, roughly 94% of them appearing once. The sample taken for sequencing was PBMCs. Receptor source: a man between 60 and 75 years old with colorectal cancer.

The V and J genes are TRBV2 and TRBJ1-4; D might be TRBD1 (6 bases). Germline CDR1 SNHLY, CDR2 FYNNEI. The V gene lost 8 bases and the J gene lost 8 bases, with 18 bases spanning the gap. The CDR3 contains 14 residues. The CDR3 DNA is TGTGCCAGCCTCCAGGGCAGGGGCGGGGAAAAACTGTTTTTT. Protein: CASLQGRGGEKLFF.

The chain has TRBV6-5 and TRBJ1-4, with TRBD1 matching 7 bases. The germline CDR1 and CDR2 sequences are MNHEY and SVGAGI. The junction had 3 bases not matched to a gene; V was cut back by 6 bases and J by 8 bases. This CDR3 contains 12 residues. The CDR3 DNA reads TGTGCCAGCAGAACGACAGGGGAAAAACTGTTTTTT. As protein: CASRTTGEKLFF.

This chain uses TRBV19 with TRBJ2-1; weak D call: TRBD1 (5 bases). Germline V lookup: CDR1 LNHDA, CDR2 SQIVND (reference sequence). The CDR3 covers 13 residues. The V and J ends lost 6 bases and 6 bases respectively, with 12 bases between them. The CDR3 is CASRGNGANEQFF. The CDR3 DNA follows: TGTGCCAGTAGGGGGAATGGGGCCAATGAGCAGTTCTTC.

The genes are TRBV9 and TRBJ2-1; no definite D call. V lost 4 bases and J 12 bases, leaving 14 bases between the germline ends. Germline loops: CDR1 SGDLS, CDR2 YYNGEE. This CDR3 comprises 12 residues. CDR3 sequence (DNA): TGTGCCAGCAGCACCAGCCCCGCAGGGCAGTTCTTC. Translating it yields CASSTSPAGQFF.

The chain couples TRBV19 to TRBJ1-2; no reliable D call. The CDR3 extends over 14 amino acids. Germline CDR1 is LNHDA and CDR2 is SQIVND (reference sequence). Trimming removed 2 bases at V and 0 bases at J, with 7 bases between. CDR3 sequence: CASSIPTSNYGYTF. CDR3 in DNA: TGTGCCAGTAGTATACCCACATCTAACTATGGCTACACCTTC. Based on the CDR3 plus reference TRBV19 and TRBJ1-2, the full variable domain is DGGITQSPKYLFRKEGQNVTLSCEQNLNHDAMYWYRQDPGQGLRLIYYSQIVNDFQKGDIAEGYSVSREKKESFPLTVTSAQKNPTAFYLCASSIPTSNYGYTFGSGTRLTVV.

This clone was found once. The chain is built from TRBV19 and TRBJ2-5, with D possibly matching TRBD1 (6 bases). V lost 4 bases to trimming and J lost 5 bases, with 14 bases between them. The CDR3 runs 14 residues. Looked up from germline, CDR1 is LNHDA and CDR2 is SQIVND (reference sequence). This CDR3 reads CASSTQGSWETQYF. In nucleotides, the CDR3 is TGTGCCAGTAGTACTCAGGGGTCCTGGGAGACCCAGTACTTC.

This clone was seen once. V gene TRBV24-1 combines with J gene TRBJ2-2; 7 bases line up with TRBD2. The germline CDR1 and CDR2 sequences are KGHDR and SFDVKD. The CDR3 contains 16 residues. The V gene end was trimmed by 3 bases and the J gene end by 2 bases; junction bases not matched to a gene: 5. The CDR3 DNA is TGTGCCACCAGTGATAGAGGGGAGGGTAACACCGGGGAGCTGTTTTTT. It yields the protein CATSDRGEGNTGELFF.

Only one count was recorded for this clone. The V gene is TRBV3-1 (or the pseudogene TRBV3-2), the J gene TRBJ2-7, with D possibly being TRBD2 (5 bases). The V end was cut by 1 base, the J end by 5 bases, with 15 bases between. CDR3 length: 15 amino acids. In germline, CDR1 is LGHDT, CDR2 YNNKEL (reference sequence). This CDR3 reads CASSQGISDWDEQYF. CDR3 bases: TGTGCCAGCAGCCAAGGGATTAGCGACTGGGACGAGCAGTACTTC.

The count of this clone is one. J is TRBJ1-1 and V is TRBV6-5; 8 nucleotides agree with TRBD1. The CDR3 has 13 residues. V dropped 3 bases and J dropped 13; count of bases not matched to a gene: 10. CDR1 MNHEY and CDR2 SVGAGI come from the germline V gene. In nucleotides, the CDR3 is TGTGCCAGCAGTTATACGGGACAGGTCATGGGTTTCTTT. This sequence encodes CASSYTGQVMGFF.

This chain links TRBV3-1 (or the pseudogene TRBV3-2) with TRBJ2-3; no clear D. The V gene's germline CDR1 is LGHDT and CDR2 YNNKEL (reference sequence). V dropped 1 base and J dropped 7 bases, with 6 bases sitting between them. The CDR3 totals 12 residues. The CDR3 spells CASSQGPHTQYF. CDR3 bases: TGTGCCAGCAGCCAAGGTCCCCATACGCAGTATTTT.

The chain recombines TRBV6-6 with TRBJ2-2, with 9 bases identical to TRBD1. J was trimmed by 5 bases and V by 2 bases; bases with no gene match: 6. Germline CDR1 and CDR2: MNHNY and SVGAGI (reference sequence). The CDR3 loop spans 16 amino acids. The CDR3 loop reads CASSYATGGYTGELFF. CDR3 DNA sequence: TGTGCCAGCAGTTACGCGACAGGGGGTTATACCGGGGAGCTGTTTTTT.